The TCR beta chain described here comes from a study of CD8+CD57+ T cells in acquired aplastic anemia. Using genomic DNA as the template, TCR beta VDJ and CDR3 profiling was carried out. TCRdb reprocessed the reads via MiXCR and lists one record per CDR3 protein. This table holds approximately 270,000 distinct CDR3 sequences, 55% to 60% found once. What was sequenced was sorted CD4+, CD8+, or CD8+CD57+ T cells (not recorded which) from PBMCs. The clonotype was recovered from a human donor with severe aplastic anemia or a healthy control (not recorded which).

In DNA form, the CDR3 reads TGCGCCAGCAGTGGACAGGGTAGGACCTACGAGCAGTACTTC. Translated, it gives CASSGQGRTYEQYF. The chain recombines TRBV10-1 with TRBJ2-7, with 7 bases identical to TRBD1. Germline-derived CDR1 and CDR2 are WNHNN and SYGVQD (reference sequence). J gave up 2 bases and V 4 bases, and 5 bases lay outside the gene matches. This CDR3 is built from 14 residues.